Listed here are 15 T cell receptor beta chains from one sample, sequenced in a study of cytomegalovirus exposure and HLA in healthy donors. Primers for the PCR totalled 60 Vbeta and 13 Jbeta. Sequenced by immunoSEQ multiplex PCR; TCRdb stores in-frame clones only, minus some. The sample lists 180,000 or so clones, 70% to 90% occurring once. Input material: PBMCs. These receptors were collected from a man between 18 and 35 years old in good health and CMV-seropositive.

The chain employs TRBV5-5 and TRBJ1-2; TRBD1 might be the D (5 bases). Germline loops: CDR1 SGHKS, CDR2 YYEKEE (reference sequence). Trimming pared 2 bases from V and 4 bases from J, leaving 18 bases between. This CDR3 is built from 16 residues. The CDR3 DNA follows: TGTGCCAGCAGCTTCCGGACCCAGCCCGGGGGCTATGGCTACACCTTC. It codes for CASSFRTQPGGYGYTF.

The chain is built from TRBV19 and TRBJ2-5; D not certain. V was clipped by 2 bases and J by 5 bases, with 21 bases between them. The CDR3 totals 17 residues. The germline V gene encodes CDR1 LNHDA and CDR2 SQIVND (reference sequence). The DNA of the CDR3 is TGTGCCAGTAGTATACGGTTATCGCCAACTCCAATCGAGACCCAGTACTTC. Its translation is CASSIRLSPTPIETQYF.

The CDR3 loop reads CSVREDRGYADTQYF. CDR3 DNA: TGCAGCGTTAGGGAGGACAGGGGGTACGCAGATACGCAGTATTTT. This chain joins TRBV29-1 and TRBJ2-3, with 10 bases identical to TRBD1. The trim removed 5 bases at V and 4 bases at J, leaving 9 bases unmatched. CDR1 is SQVTM and CDR2 is ANQGSEA in the germline V gene. The CDR3 consists of 15 residues.

In its sample, this clone was seen once. CDR3 coding DNA: TGTGCCAGCAGCGACTCACAGGGTCAGCCCCAGCATTTT. Its protein product is CASSDSQGQPQHF. V and J are TRBV9 and TRBJ1-5, with a possible D match to TRBD1 (6 bases). CDR3 length: 13 residues. CDR1 SGDLS and CDR2 YYNGEE come from the germline V gene. V lost 3 bases and J lost 6, with 10 bases in between.

This clone occurred a few times. For the CDR3, the DNA is TGCGCCAGCAGTCGGGGTACAGGGGAGAGGAACACTGAAGCTTTCTTT. Amino acid sequence: CASSRGTGERNTEAFF. V gene TRBV5-1 combines with J gene TRBJ1-1; 7 nucleotides line up with TRBD1. Losses at the gene ends were 5 bases for V and 1 base for J; bases not matched to a gene: 11. Germline-derived CDR1 and CDR2 are SGHRS and YFSETQ. This CDR3 contains 16 residues. The complete variable domain, with remaining parts taken from reference TRBV5-1 and TRBJ1-1, reads KAGVTQTPRYLIKTRGQQVTLSCSPISGHRSVSWYQQTPGQGLQFLFEYFSETQRNKGNFPGRFSGRQFSNSRSEMNVSTLELGDSALYLCASSRGTGERNTEAFFGQGTRLTVV.

This sequence joins TRBV5-1 and TRBJ2-3, with D perhaps TRBD1 (6 bases). Trimming shortened V by 7 bases and J by 3 bases, and 9 bases separated the two germline ends. The CDR3 is 12 amino acids. CDR1 and CDR2 (germline): SGHRS, YFSETQ. CDR3 nucleotide sequence: TGCGCCAGCGGAAGGGGGACAGATACGCAGTATTTT. It specifies CASGRGTDTQYF.

CDR3 residues: CASSVRVGELFF. The CDR3 DNA reads TGTGCCAGCAGCGTACGGGTGGGGGAGCTGTTTTTT. The rearrangement links TRBV7-9 to TRBJ2-2; no clear D gene. Per the germline V gene, CDR1 is SEHNR and CDR2 is FQNEAQ (reference sequence). The CDR3 sequence is 12 residues long. Trimming took 5 bases from V and 8 from J, leaving 9 bases between them.

The rearrangement links TRBV11-2 to TRBJ2-2; a weak D match, TRBD2 (6 bases). CDR1 and CDR2 (germline): SGHAT, FQNNGV. Trimming cost V 6 bases and J 2 bases, with 16 bases left between them. The CDR3 runs to 16 residues. The CDR3 loop reads CASRGLRKLNTGELFF. For the CDR3, the DNA is TGTGCCAGCAGGGGACTGCGGAAGCTCAACACCGGGGAGCTGTTTTTT.

V gene TRBV10-3 combines with J gene TRBJ2-7; 9 positions agree with TRBD1. Germline values: CDR1 ENHRY, CDR2 SYGVKD. This CDR3 is built from 13 residues. V trimming: 6 bases; J trimming: 2 bases; junction bases outside the gene matches: 2. The DNA for the CDR3 is TGTGCCATCAGACGGACAGGGGCCTACGAGCAGTACTTC. This sequence encodes CAIRRTGAYEQYF.

The CDR3 reads CASSWGTGGMNTEAFF. The CDR3 DNA reads as TGCGCCAGCAGCTGGGGGACAGGAGGGATGAACACTGAAGCTTTCTTT. This chain links TRBV5-1 with TRBJ1-1, with 8 bases aligning to TRBD1. Unmatched junction bases numbered 7, after V lost 3 bases and J lost 0 bases. The length of the CDR3 is 16 residues. Germline V gives CDR1 SGHRS, CDR2 YFSETQ.

The chain is built from TRBV12-1 and TRBJ2-7; TRBD2 is taken as the D call from the table, unchecked against the DNA. TRBV12-1 is classified as a pseudogene. The CDR3 is made up of 17 amino acids. CDR3 nucleotides: TGTGCCAGCAGCTTTGTGTCTAGCGGGGGGGATACCTACGAGCAGTACTTC. Translating it yields CASSFVSSGGDTYEQYF.

The chain carries TRBV19 and TRBJ1-6, with TRBD1 matching 7 bases. V gave up 5 bases and J gave up 6 bases; unmatched junction bases: 7. Germline lookup yields CDR1 LNHDA and CDR2 SQIVND (reference sequence). The CDR3 spans 15 residues. The CDR3 DNA is TGTGCCAGTAGTGACGGACAGGAGATTAATTCACCCCTCCACTTT. Encoded protein: CASSDGQEINSPLHF.

This chain connects TRBV18 to TRBJ1-1; D is ambiguous. The CDR3 covers 17 residues. V gave up 0 bases and J gave up 4 bases, with 18 bases separating them. CDR1 and CDR2 (germline): KGHSH, LQKENI. CDR3 protein: CASSPPIFRAGVTEAFF. The CDR3 DNA reads as TGTGCCAGCTCACCACCAATTTTCCGAGCCGGAGTCACTGAAGCTTTCTTT.

The rearrangement uses TRBV5-1 and TRBJ1-2; weak D call: TRBD1 (5 bases). Trimming shortened V by 0 bases and J by 6 bases, and 12 bases separated the two germline ends. CDR1 is SGHRS, CDR2 YFSETQ, per germline. This CDR3 comprises 14 residues. DNA for the CDR3: TGCGCCAGCAGCTTGGACAGGCCAAAGGATGGCTACACCTTC. This encodes CASSLDRPKDGYTF.

Only a few counts were recorded for this clone. The V and J genes are TRBV28 and TRBJ1-1; 7 bases map to TRBD1. V dropped 5 bases and J dropped 4; count of bases not matched to a gene: 10. CDR1 MDHEN and CDR2 SYDVKM come from the germline V gene. The CDR3 sequence is 15 residues long. CDR3 region: CASSVTGAPITEAFF. The CDR3, as DNA: TGTGCCAGCAGTGTAACAGGGGCCCCGATCACTGAAGCTTTCTTT.